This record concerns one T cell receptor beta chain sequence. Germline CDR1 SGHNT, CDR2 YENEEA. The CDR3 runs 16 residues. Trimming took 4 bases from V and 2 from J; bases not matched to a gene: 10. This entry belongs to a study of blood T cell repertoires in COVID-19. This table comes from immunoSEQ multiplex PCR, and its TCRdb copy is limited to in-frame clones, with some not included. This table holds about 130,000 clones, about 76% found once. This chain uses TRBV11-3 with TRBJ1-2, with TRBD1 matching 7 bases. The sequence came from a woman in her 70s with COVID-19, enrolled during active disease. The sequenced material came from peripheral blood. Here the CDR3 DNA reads TGTGCCAGCAGCTCCGCAGAGGAACAGGGGAACTATGGCTACACCTTC. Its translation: CASSSAEEQGNYGYTF.